The T cell receptor (beta chain) described here comes from a study of blood T cell repertoires in COVID-19. Study context: The study drew acute and convalescent COVID-19 samples from the United States, Italy and Spain. From T cells, B-cell-depleted T cells, or PBMCs came the material, which was cDNA or gDNA.

TCRdb keeps only in-frame clones here, not all; method: immunoSEQ multiplex PCR. The data hold roughly 330,000 clones, with 88% observed a single time. This CDR3 is 18 amino acids long. CDR1 and CDR2 from the germline V gene are SGHKS and YYEKEE (reference sequence). Germline trimming cut 3 bases from V and 0 bases from J; bases unmatched to any gene: 5. Across about two dozen US areas, participants ranged in age from roughly 18 to 95 years. Two negative PCRs, clearance, or symptom resolution had been documented for recovered Cohort 3 donors. The material sequenced was PBMCs or T cells enriched from blood (not recorded which). The TCR was taken from a man in his thirties or forties who had recovered from COVID-19. The chain joins TRBV5-5 to TRBJ2-2; 13 bases are shared with TRBD2. The CDR3 loop is CASSSLAGGPANTGELFF. CDR3 bases: TGTGCCAGCAGCTCACTAGCGGGGGGGCCAGCGAACACCGGGGAGCTGTTTTTT. The full variable domain, completed using reference TRBV5-5 and TRBJ2-2, is DAGVTQSPTHLIKTRGQQVTLRCSPISGHKSVSWYQQVLGQGPQFIFQYYEKEERGRGNFPDRFSARQFPNYSSELNVNALLLGDSALYLCASSSLAGGPANTGELFFGEGSRLTVL.